This record looks at one T cell receptor beta chain sequence and its context. The method was immunoSEQ multiplex PCR; TCRdb's version includes in-frame clones alone and lacks a portion of them. Seen here are 90,000 to 95,000 clones, more than 70% observed once, and the top ten hold around 4.5%. The sample is drawn from a study of blood T cell repertoires in COVID-19. Study summary: Whether acute or convalescent, the COVID-19 samples came from the United States, Italy and Spain.

V dropped 1 base and J dropped 1 base, with 7 bases sitting between them. Germline V gene sequence: CDR1 LGHDT, CDR2 YNNKEL (reference sequence). The CDR3 has 14 residues. Sequencing was carried out using peripheral blood. V and J are TRBV3-1 (or the pseudogene TRBV3-2) and TRBJ1-1, with D perhaps TRBD1 (5 bases). This TCR was recovered from a woman of 80 years or more with active COVID-19. This CDR3 is CASSQGQGNTEAFF. CDR3 sequence (DNA): TGTGCCAGCAGCCAAGGTCAGGGGAACACTGAAGCTTTCTTT.